This T cell receptor (beta chain) was sequenced for a study of shared clonotypes between healthy human individuals. Study findings and constraints: Relative to memory subsets, naive subsets generally showed larger estimated richness.

Looked up from germline, CDR1 is SEHNR and CDR2 is FQNEAQ (reference sequence). The CDR3 extends over 13 amino acids. Trimming took 3 bases from V and 5 from J, leaving 9 bases between them. Produced via immunoSEQ multiplex PCR; TCRdb's table is partial and in-frame only. Of almost 750,000 clones in the sample, roughly 72% are singletons; the top ten hold about 1.7%. In the case of this clone: The antigen is not known.

The chain links TRBV7-9 to TRBJ2-3; the D is unclear. Sample: memory CD4+ T cells sorted from blood. Subset defined: CD45RA-negative fraction. This TCR was sampled from a woman in her twenties or thirties in good health. The CDR3, as DNA: TGTGCCAGCAGCTTTGCCGTAGAAGATACGCAGTATTTT. Translated: CASSFAVEDTQYF.